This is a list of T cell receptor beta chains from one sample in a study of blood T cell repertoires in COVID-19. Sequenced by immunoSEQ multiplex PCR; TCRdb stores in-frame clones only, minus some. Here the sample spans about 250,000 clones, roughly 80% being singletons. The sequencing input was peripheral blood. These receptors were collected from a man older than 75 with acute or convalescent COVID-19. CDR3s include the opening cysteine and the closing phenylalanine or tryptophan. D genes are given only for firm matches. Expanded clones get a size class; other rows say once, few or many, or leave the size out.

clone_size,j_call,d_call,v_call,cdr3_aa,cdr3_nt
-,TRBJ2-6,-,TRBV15,CATSRGQGSNSGANVLTF,TGTGCCACCAGCAGAGGCCAGGGATCTAACTCTGGGGCCAACGTCCTGACTTTC
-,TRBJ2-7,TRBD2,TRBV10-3,CAISEAGAVHEQYF,TGTGCCATCAGTGAAGCGGGGGCAGTCCACGAGCAGTACTTC
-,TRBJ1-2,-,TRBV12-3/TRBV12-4,CASSFASLYGYTF,TGTGCCAGCAGTTTTGCAAGCCTCTATGGCTACACCTTC
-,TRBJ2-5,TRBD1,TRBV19,CASSMDRVETQYF,TGTGCCAGTAGTATGGACAGGGTCGAGACCCAGTACTTC
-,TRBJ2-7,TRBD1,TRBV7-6,CASSYSQGAYEQYF,TGTGCCAGCAGCTACAGCCAGGGGGCCTACGAGCAGTACTTC
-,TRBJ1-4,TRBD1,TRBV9,CASSVPGTANEKLFF,TGTGCCAGCAGCGTACCCGGGACAGCGAATGAAAAACTGTTTTTT
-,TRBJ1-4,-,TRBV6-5,CASSYSKGATNEKLFF,TGTGCCAGCAGTTACTCGAAAGGGGCGACTAATGAAAAACTGTTTTTT
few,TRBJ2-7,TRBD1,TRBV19,CASSTDRGYEQYF,TGTGCCAGTAGTACGGACAGGGGGTACGAGCAGTACTTC
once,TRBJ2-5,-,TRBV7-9,CASSLVGVSETQYF,TGTGCCAGCAGCTTAGTGGGAGTTTCAGAGACCCAGTACTTC
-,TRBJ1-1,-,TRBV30,CAWEASNTEAFF,TGTGCCTGGGAGGCCTCGAACACTGAAGCTTTCTTT
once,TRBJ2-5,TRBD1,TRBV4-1,CASSQATGTGIQETQYF,TGCGCCAGCAGCCAGGCGACCGGGACAGGGATCCAAGAGACCCAGTACTTC